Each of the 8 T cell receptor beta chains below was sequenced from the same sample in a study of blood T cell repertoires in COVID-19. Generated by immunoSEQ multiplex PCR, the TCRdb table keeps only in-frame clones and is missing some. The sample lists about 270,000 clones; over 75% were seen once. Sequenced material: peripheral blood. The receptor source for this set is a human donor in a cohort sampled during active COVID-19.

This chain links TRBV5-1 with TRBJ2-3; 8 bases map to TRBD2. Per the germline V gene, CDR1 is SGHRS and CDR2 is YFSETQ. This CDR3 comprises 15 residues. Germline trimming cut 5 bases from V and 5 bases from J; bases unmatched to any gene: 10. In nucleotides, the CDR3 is TGCGCCAGCAGTTACCAAGCGGGAGTCGTAGATACGCAGTATTTT. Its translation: CASSYQAGVVDTQYF.

CDR3 sequence: CASRSYRGEGTGELFF. In DNA, the CDR3 is TGTGCCAGCAGGAGTTACAGGGGAGAGGGCACCGGGGAGCTGTTTTTT. The chain employs TRBV28 and TRBJ2-2, with 7 nucleotides matching TRBD1. V was pared by 6 bases and J by 4 bases, with 11 bases of the junction left unmatched. The CDR3 is made up of 16 amino acids. Per germline, CDR1 MDHEN and CDR2 SYDVKM. Together with reference TRBV28 and TRBJ2-2, the CDR3 gives the full variable domain: DVKVTQSSRYLVKRTGEKVFLECVQDMDHENMFWYRQDPGLGLRLIYFSYDVKMKEKGDIPEGYSVSREKKERFSLILESASTNQTSMYLCASRSYRGEGTGELFFGEGSRLTVL.

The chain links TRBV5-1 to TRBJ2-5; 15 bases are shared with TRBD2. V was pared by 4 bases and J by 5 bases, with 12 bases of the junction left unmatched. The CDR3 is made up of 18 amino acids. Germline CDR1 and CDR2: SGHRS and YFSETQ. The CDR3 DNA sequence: TGCGCCAGCAGCACATCCGGGACTAGCGGGGGGTCTAGGGAGACCCAGTACTTC. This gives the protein CASSTSGTSGGSRETQYF.

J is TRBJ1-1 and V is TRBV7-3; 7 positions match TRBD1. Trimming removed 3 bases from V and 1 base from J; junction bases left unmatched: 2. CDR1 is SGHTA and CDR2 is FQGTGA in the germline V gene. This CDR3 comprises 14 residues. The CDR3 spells CASSLGQTNTEAFF. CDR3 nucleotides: TGTGCCAGCAGCTTGGGACAGACGAACACTGAAGCTTTCTTT.

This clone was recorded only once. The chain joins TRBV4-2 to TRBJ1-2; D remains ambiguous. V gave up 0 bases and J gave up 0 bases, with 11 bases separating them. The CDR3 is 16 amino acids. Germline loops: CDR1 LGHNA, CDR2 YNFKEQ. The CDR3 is CASSQDRVSSNYGYTF. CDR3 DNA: TGTGCCAGCAGCCAAGATCGGGTCAGTTCTAACTATGGCTACACCTTC.

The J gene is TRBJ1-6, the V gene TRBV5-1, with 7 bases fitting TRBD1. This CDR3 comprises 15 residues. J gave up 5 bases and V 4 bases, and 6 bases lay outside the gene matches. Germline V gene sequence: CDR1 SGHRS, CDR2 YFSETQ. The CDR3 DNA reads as TGCGCCAGCAGCGCCAGGGGGGCCCATAATTCACCCCTCCACTTT. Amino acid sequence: CASSARGAHNSPLHF.

As DNA, the CDR3 is TGTGCCAGCAGTGGACGGACAAGGAGAAATGAAAAACTGTTTTTT. This sequence encodes CASSGRTRRNEKLFF. J is TRBJ1-4 and V is TRBV25-1, with a weak D call TRBD1 (5 bases). The CDR3 covers 15 residues. Germline CDR1 and CDR2: MGHDK and SYGVNS. The V end was cut by 4 bases, the J end by 5 bases, with 14 bases between. The full variable domain, in which reference TRBV25-1 and TRBJ1-4 provide the parts outside the CDR3, is EADIYQTPRYLVIGTGKKITLECSQTMGHDKMYWYQQDPGMELHLIHYSYGVNSTEKGDLSSESTVSRIRTEHFPLTLESARPSHTSQYLCASSGRTRRNEKLFFGSGTQLSVL.

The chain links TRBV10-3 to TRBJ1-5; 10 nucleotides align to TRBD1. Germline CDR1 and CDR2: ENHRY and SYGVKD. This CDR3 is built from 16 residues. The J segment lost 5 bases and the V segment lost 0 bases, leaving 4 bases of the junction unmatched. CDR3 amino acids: CAISESDRGQHQPQHF. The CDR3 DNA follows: TGTGCCATCAGTGAGTCTGACAGGGGGCAGCATCAGCCCCAGCATTTT.